This T cell receptor (beta chain) was profiled in a study of cytomegalovirus exposure and HLA in healthy donors. 60 Vbeta and 13 Jbeta primers were used in PCR. Per the authors' pipeline: Some 11 million of the approximately 80 million unique TCR beta chains counted in a later analysis were shared. Profiled with immunoSEQ multiplex PCR; TCRdb holds only in-frame clones, not every one. The DNA was the basis for D and trimming; V, J and clone size are from that table. The repertoire includes 150,000 to 200,000 clones, roughly 77% of them detected once, and 7.7% sits in the top ten. Turning to this clone: Its target is unknown.

Study outcomes and limitations: Data from an earlier analysis indicated that most TCR beta V segments were productive either about 87% or about 30% of the time. Trimming of TCR beta V- and J-genes showed a link, identified in a later analysis, to a missense DCLRE1C variant.

The CDR3 totals 14 residues. The V gene's germline CDR1 is SGHRS and CDR2 YFSETQ. V lost 2 bases, J lost 0 bases, and 8 bases lay in between. The sequence came from a woman between 35 and 50 years old in good health and CMV-seropositive. V and J are TRBV5-1 and TRBJ1-1; D possibly corresponds to TRBD1 (6 bases). Source material: PBMCs. The DNA of the CDR3 is TGCGCCAGCAGCTTTGGGACACTGAACACTGAAGCTTTCTTT. Residues: CASSFGTLNTEAFF.